The next 15 T cell receptor beta chains were all read from a single sample in a study of cytomegalovirus exposure and HLA in healthy donors (dated by TCRdb to 2015 to 2018). The library was generated by the immunoSEQ multiplex PCR assay. For the multiplex PCR, a mixture combining 60 forward primers for TCR Vbeta segments and 13 reverse primers for TCR Jbeta segments was used. The clones in this table, taken by TCRdb from immuneACCESS, are in-frame only. Not every clone is retained; where verified, under half of the shortfall comes from an unresolved V gene, and the cause of the rest is unknown. This sample lists some 90,000 clones; approximately 79% were detected once. 6% of the sample goes to the ten largest clones. The sequenced material came from PBMCs. All receptors come from a female donor in good health and CMV-seronegative.

The V gene is TRBV5-4, the J gene TRBJ1-4; 10 bases match TRBD1. The CDR3 length is 14 residues. V gave up 4 bases and J gave up 10 bases; unmatched junction bases: 7. Germline V gene data show CDR1 as SGHNT and CDR2 as YYREEE (reference sequence). The CDR3 protein is CASSAGTGAGKLFF. The CDR3 region has the DNA TGTGCCAGCAGCGCCGGGACAGGGGCCGGAAAACTGTTTTTT.

V is TRBV6-6 and J is TRBJ1-6, with TRBD1 matching over 7 bases. Germline-derived CDR1 and CDR2 are MNHNY and SVGAGI (reference sequence). V was clipped by 5 bases and J by 15 bases; unmatched bases: 4. The CDR3 length is 11 residues. CDR3 amino acids: CASSRQGDLHF. DNA for the CDR3: TGTGCCAGCAGTCGCCAGGGGGACCTCCACTTT.

CDR3 in DNA: TGTGCCAGCAGCCCCCCCGGGGGGGGTGCAGATACGCAGTATTTT. Translating it yields CASSPPGGGADTQYF. The chain has TRBV27 and TRBJ2-3; 8 nucleotides line up with TRBD2. The CDR3 is made up of 15 amino acids. Germline lookup yields CDR1 MNHEY and CDR2 SMNVEV (reference sequence). J was trimmed by 4 bases and V by 6 bases; bases with no gene match: 9.

The chain is built from TRBV6-5 and TRBJ2-2, with D possibly TRBD1 on 5 matching bases. CDR3 length: 15 residues. V was trimmed by 7 bases and J by 3 bases, leaving 15 bases between them. Germline CDR1 reads MNHEY; CDR2 reads SVGAGI. CDR3 sequence (DNA): TGTGCCAGCACCCACTCCCCCAGGGACACCGGGGAGCTGTTTTTT. The encoded protein is CASTHSPRDTGELFF.

The chain's CDR3 is CASSQGSGANYGYTF. CDR3 nucleotide sequence: TGTGCCAGCAGCCAAGGATCAGGGGCTAACTATGGCTACACCTTC. V and J are TRBV14 and TRBJ1-2, with D perhaps matching TRBD1 (6 bases). The CDR3 has 15 residues. Germline CDR1 reads SGHDN; CDR2 reads FVKESK. The V gene lost 1 base and the J gene lost 0 bases, with 9 bases spanning the gap.

The chain employs TRBV7-3 and TRBJ2-2, with 8 bases identical to TRBD1. CDR1 and CDR2 from the germline V gene are SGHTA and FQGTGA. With 5 bases clipped from V and 4 bases from J, the junction kept 6 bases outside the gene matches. The CDR3 consists of 15 residues. As DNA, the CDR3 is TGTGCCAGCAGCACGTCTACAGGGGGCACCGGGGAGCTGTTTTTT. Translating gives CASSTSTGGTGELFF.

This clone was recorded once. The chain has TRBV19 and TRBJ1-3, with D hard to call. The CDR3 spans 13 residues. V lost 6 bases, J lost 4 bases, and 10 bases lay in between. Germline V lookup: CDR1 LNHDA, CDR2 SQIVND (reference sequence). The CDR3 bases are TGTGCCAGTAGAATGGGCACCGGAAACACCATATATTTT. As protein: CASRMGTGNTIYF. Using reference TRBV19 and TRBJ1-3 for the parts outside the CDR3, the full variable domain is DGGITQSPKYLFRKEGQNVTLSCEQNLNHDAMYWYRQDPGQGLRLIYYSQIVNDFQKGDIAEGYSVSREKKESFPLTVTSAQKNPTAFYLCASRMGTGNTIYFGEGSWLTVV.

The J gene is TRBJ2-2, the V gene TRBV27; 7 bases are a match to TRBD2. The CDR3 runs 17 residues. J gave up 0 bases and V 6 bases, and 10 bases lay outside the gene matches. The germline gives CDR1 MNHEY, CDR2 SMNVEV (reference sequence). Here the CDR3 DNA reads TGTGCCAGCAGGCTGTGGGCAGCGGGGTCGAACACCGGGGAGCTGTTTTTT. Its translation is CASRLWAAGSNTGELFF.

The chain links TRBV5-1 to TRBJ2-5, with 7 nucleotides matching TRBD1. The CDR3 length is 15 residues. V lost 1 base, J lost 4 bases, and 7 bases stayed unmatched. Germline-derived CDR1 and CDR2 are SGHRS and YFSETQ. The CDR3 DNA is TGCGCCAGCAGCTTGAGGCAGGGGGACATAGAGACCCAGTACTTC. It specifies CASSLRQGDIETQYF.

The V gene is TRBV28, the J gene TRBJ1-5, with 7 bases that match TRBD1. Trimming took 2 bases from V and 5 from J; bases not matched to a gene: 12. Germline V gene data show CDR1 as MDHEN and CDR2 as SYDVKM. CDR3 length: 17 amino acids. Here the CDR3 reads CASSLVGLQGTDQPQHF. The CDR3 DNA follows: TGTGCCAGCAGTTTAGTAGGGCTACAGGGGACGGATCAGCCCCAGCATTTT.

The rearrangement joins TRBV7-6 to TRBJ2-5, with D perhaps TRBD2 (7 bases). The CDR3 extends over 14 amino acids. The V gene's germline CDR1 is SGHVS and CDR2 FNYEAQ. V lost 5 bases and J lost 7, with 17 bases in between. The CDR3 here is CASSPEGGLGTQYF. CDR3 coding DNA: TGTGCCAGCAGCCCCGAGGGGGGGCTCGGGACCCAGTACTTC.

This clone has a single count. The CDR3 protein is CSVGQPYEQYF. CDR3 bases: TGCAGCGTTGGACAGCCCTACGAGCAGTACTTC. V usage is TRBV29-1 and J usage is TRBJ2-5, with D maybe TRBD1 (5 bases). The J call is doubtful: the DNA matches TRBJ2-7 better. The CDR3 has 11 amino acids. Germline loops: CDR1 SQVTM, CDR2 ANQGSEA.

The rearrangement uses TRBV5-1 and TRBJ2-7; the D gene is possibly TRBD2 (6 bases). In germline, CDR1 is SGHRS, CDR2 YFSETQ. This CDR3 is 15 amino acids long. V lost 2 bases to trimming and J lost 1 base, with 13 bases between them. CDR3 nucleotides: TGCGCCAGCAGCTTAGACCTGGGGGGATCCTACGAGCAGTACTTC. This encodes CASSLDLGGSYEQYF.

This rearrangement joins TRBV5-1 to TRBJ1-4; D is uncertain. CDR3 length: 14 amino acids. CDR1 is SGHRS, CDR2 YFSETQ, per germline. Trimming shortened V by 7 bases and J by 2 bases, and 12 bases separated the two germline ends. CDR3 sequence: CASGRGGTNEKLFF. The CDR3 nucleotides read TGCGCCAGCGGTCGAGGAGGGACTAATGAAAAACTGTTTTTT.

This chain uses TRBV25-1 with TRBJ2-7; 9 positions match TRBD1. The CDR3 is made up of 14 amino acids. CDR1 is MGHDK, CDR2 SYGVNS, per germline. V lost 4 bases to trimming and J lost 6 bases; unmatched junction nucleotides: 7. CDR3 coding DNA: TGTGCCAGCAGTGGCCGGGACAGGGAAGTCGAGCAGTACTTC. Protein sequence: CASSGRDREVEQYF.